One sample yielded the 27 T cell receptor beta chains listed below, sequenced in a study of CD8 T cell repertoires and HIV-1 epitope variants. Assay used: immunoSEQ multiplex PCR; TCRdb lists only in-frame clones, some missing. This sample yields 5,500 or so clones, of which around 71% are seen a single time; roughly 44% belongs to the top ten. These receptors' antigens are unknown. The sample taken for sequencing was cultured CD8+ T cells derived from PBMCs. Receptor source: a male donor with HIV.

V usage is TRBV7-9 and J usage is TRBJ2-1; TRBD2 matches 10 bases. Germline CDR1 SEHNR, CDR2 FQNEAQ (reference sequence). This CDR3 spans 16 amino acids. V lost 2 bases and J lost 7; bases outside the gene matches: 8. Written as DNA, the CDR3 is TGTGCCAGCAGCTTACCATCTAGCGGGAGAGGAAATGAGCAGTTCTTC. Translated, it gives CASSLPSSGRGNEQFF.

This chain uses TRBV13 with TRBJ2-2, with D unresolved. Trimming left V 1 base short and J 8 bases short, with 8 bases between. Germline values: CDR1 PRHDT, CDR2 FYEKMQ (reference sequence). The CDR3 totals 13 residues. The CDR3 DNA is TGTGCCAGCAGCTTAGCCACAAGGGGGGAGCTGTTTTTT. Protein product: CASSLATRGELFF.

This clone was seen more than once but under ten times. The chain is built from TRBV13 and TRBJ2-7; 9 bases align to TRBD2. The J segment lost 1 base and the V segment lost 5 bases, leaving 6 bases of the junction unmatched. The CDR3 is 15 residues long. Germline assignment: CDR1 PRHDT and CDR2 FYEKMQ (reference sequence). The DNA for the CDR3 is TGTGCCAGCAGCGCCACGGGACTAGCATCCTACGAGCAGTACTTC. Protein product: CASSATGLASYEQYF.

This clone was found a few times. The genes are TRBV29-1 and TRBJ1-1; D is possibly TRBD1 (5 bases). V lost 4 bases and J lost 2, with 8 bases in between. CDR1 SQVTM and CDR2 ANQGSEA come from the germline V gene. This CDR3 is built from 12 residues. CDR3 loop: CSVGQLNTEAFF. The CDR3 DNA sequence: TGCAGCGTTGGACAGCTTAACACTGAAGCTTTCTTT.

This clone was observed a few times. The V and J genes are TRBV7-5 and TRBJ2-7; no DNA check was done on the table's D call, TRBD2. TRBV7-5 constitutes a pseudogene. The length of the CDR3 is 12 residues. CDR3 sequence (DNA): TGTGCCAGCAGCTTACGAGCGGGCGAGCAGTACTTC. It encodes CASSLRAGEQYF.

This clone was seen once. The genes are TRBV5-4 and TRBJ2-3; D may be TRBD2 (5 bases). The CDR3 runs to 14 residues. The germline V and J ends were trimmed by 4 bases and 0 bases, with 9 bases remaining between them. Germline V gives CDR1 SGHNT, CDR2 YYREEE (reference sequence). The CDR3: CASSLDFSTDTQYF. CDR3 bases: TGTGCCAGCAGCCTGGACTTTAGCACAGATACGCAGTATTTT.

The chain joins TRBV6-5 to TRBJ1-5, with D uncertain. The CDR3 has 13 residues. With 5 bases removed from V and 4 bases from J, the gap between germline ends came to 9 bases. Germline V gene data show CDR1 as MNHEY and CDR2 as SVGAGI. The chain's CDR3 is CASSPYANQPQHF. The CDR3 nucleotides read TGTGCCAGCAGTCCCTATGCGAATCAGCCCCAGCATTTT.

The chain joins TRBV7-9 to TRBJ2-7; D remains unclear. CDR3 length equals 13 residues. Germline CDR1 is SEHNR and CDR2 is FQNEAQ (reference sequence). The germline V and J ends were trimmed by 1 base and 3 bases, with 7 bases remaining between them. CDR3: CASSLGPFYEQYF. The CDR3 DNA is TGTGCCAGCAGCTTAGGGCCCTTCTACGAGCAGTACTTC.

This CDR3 reads CASSLAPSGTGYEQYF. CDR3 in DNA: TGTGCCAGCAGCTTGGCTCCGTCCGGTACGGGTTACGAGCAGTACTTC. V usage is TRBV5-6 and J usage is TRBJ2-5; no reliable D call. The J call is doubtful: the DNA matches TRBJ2-7 better. The V gene's germline CDR1 is SGHDT and CDR2 YYEEEE. CDR3 length equals 16 residues.

The chain carries TRBV2 and TRBJ2-4; no definite D call. Germline CDR1 SNHLY, CDR2 FYNNEI. The CDR3 runs 16 residues. Trimming pared 3 bases from V and 8 bases from J, leaving 20 bases between. The CDR3 loop is CASSDGFGPRMDIQYF. The DNA of the CDR3 is TGTGCCAGCAGTGATGGATTTGGCCCCCGGATGGACATTCAGTACTTC.

This clone showed up just a few times. The chain uses TRBV5-4 and TRBJ2-7; 8 bases match TRBD1. CDR1 is SGHNT and CDR2 is YYREEE in the germline V gene (reference sequence). The CDR3 runs 13 residues. The V gene end was trimmed by 4 bases and the J gene end by 5 bases; junction bases not matched to a gene: 5. In DNA, the CDR3 is TGTGCCAGCAGCGGACAGGGTTTCAACGAGCAGTACTTC. Its translation: CASSGQGFNEQYF.

The rearrangement uses TRBV27 and TRBJ2-1, with TRBD2 matching 10 bases. Per germline, CDR1 MNHEY and CDR2 SMNVEV (reference sequence). The CDR3 runs to 14 residues. Unmatched junction bases numbered 2, after V lost 2 bases and J lost 7 bases. Here the CDR3 reads CASSLLAGENEQFF. In DNA, the CDR3 is TGTGCCAGCAGTTTACTAGCGGGAGAGAATGAGCAGTTCTTC.

The chain is built from TRBV19 and TRBJ2-1, with TRBD1 as a possible D gene (6 bases). The germline V gene encodes CDR1 LNHDA and CDR2 SQIVND (reference sequence). V was trimmed by 5 bases and J by 8 bases, leaving 13 bases between them. There are 13 residues in the CDR3. The CDR3 region is CASSPSGVHEQFF. CDR3 bases: TGTGCCAGTAGTCCCTCAGGGGTCCATGAGCAGTTCTTC.

This chain connects TRBV18 to TRBJ2-7, with TRBD1 matching over 8 bases. Trimming removed 9 bases from V and 3 bases from J; junction bases left unmatched: 4. The CDR3 covers 12 residues. The germline gives CDR1 KGHSH, CDR2 LQKENI. The chain's CDR3 is CARGQGVYEQYF. In DNA form, the CDR3 reads TGTGCCAGAGGACAGGGCGTCTACGAGCAGTACTTC.

The CDR3 sequence is CASEPSGRTGELFF. The CDR3, as DNA: TGTGCCAGTGAGCCTAGCGGGAGAACCGGGGAGCTGTTTTTT. The chain uses TRBV27 and TRBJ2-2; 10 positions agree with TRBD2. CDR1 is MNHEY, CDR2 SMNVEV, per germline (reference sequence). The CDR3 extends over 14 amino acids. V lost 9 bases, J lost 5 bases, and 6 bases stayed unmatched.

The genes are TRBV5-6 and TRBJ2-1; 12 bases align to TRBD2. Germline-derived CDR1 and CDR2 are SGHDT and YYEEEE. J was trimmed by 4 bases and V by 4 bases; bases with no gene match: 3. The length of the CDR3 is 15 residues. CDR3 in amino acids: CASSVGLAGYNEQFF. CDR3 nucleotides: TGTGCCAGCAGCGTAGGACTAGCGGGGTACAATGAGCAGTTCTTC. The whole variable domain, filled in from reference TRBV5-6 and TRBJ2-1, reads DAGVTQSPTHLIKTRGQQVTLRCSPKSGHDTVSWYQQALGQGPQFIFQYYEEEERQRGNFPDRFSGHQFPNYSSELNVNALLLGDSALYLCASSVGLAGYNEQFFGPGTRLTVL.

The gene calls are TRBV28 and TRBJ2-1; D possibly corresponds to TRBD1 (6 bases). CDR3 length: 14 amino acids. The germline V and J ends were trimmed by 5 bases and 8 bases, with 16 bases remaining between them. Germline CDR1 MDHEN, CDR2 SYDVKM. Written as DNA, the CDR3 is TGTGCCAGCAGTCCCCCACCAGGGGCGGATGAGCAGTTCTTC. It specifies CASSPPPGADEQFF. Full variable domain (missing parts from reference TRBV28 and TRBJ2-1): DVKVTQSSRYLVKRTGEKVFLECVQDMDHENMFWYRQDPGLGLRLIYFSYDVKMKEKGDIPEGYSVSREKKERFSLILESASTNQTSMYLCASSPPPGADEQFFGPGTRLTVL.

The rearrangement joins TRBV5-5 to TRBJ1-1; D is perhaps TRBD1 (5 bases). The length of the CDR3 is 15 residues. V lost 2 bases, J lost 1 base, and 12 bases lay in between. Germline CDR1 and CDR2: SGHKS and YYEKEE (reference sequence). The CDR3 here is CASSFGANTNTEAFF. CDR3 in DNA: TGTGCCAGCAGCTTCGGGGCCAATACGAACACTGAAGCTTTCTTT.

The chain couples TRBV16 to TRBJ2-1; the D is unclear. CDR3 size: 13 residues. With 2 bases removed from V and 6 bases from J, the gap between germline ends came to 8 bases. Germline V gives CDR1 KGHSY, CDR2 FQNENV. CDR3 coding DNA: TGTGCCAGCAGCCAAATGGGCACCAATGAGCAGTTCTTC. Residues: CASSQMGTNEQFF.

J is TRBJ2-2 and V is TRBV29-1, with 7 bases aligning to TRBD1. V shed 8 bases, J shed 4 bases, and the junction held 10 bases outside the gene matches. There are 14 residues in the CDR3. Germline assignment: CDR1 SQVTM and CDR2 ANQGSEA. In DNA form, the CDR3 reads TGCAGCTCCCGAGGGACAGAGGGCACCGGGGAGCTGTTTTTT. It translates to CSSRGTEGTGELFF.

This chain connects TRBV6-5 to TRBJ1-1, with TRBD1 matching over 7 bases. Germline V gene data show CDR1 as MNHEY and CDR2 as SVGAGI. This CDR3 comprises 16 residues. Unmatched junction bases numbered 9, after V lost 2 bases and J lost 3 bases. DNA of the CDR3: TGTGCCAGCAGTTACCGACAACAGGGGAAAGACACTGAAGCTTTCTTT. It yields the protein CASSYRQQGKDTEAFF.

On this clone: A read error likely explains this, since a far larger clone differs by one base. Within the sample, other DNA sequences also encode this same CDR3. The chain combines TRBV27 with TRBJ2-1; TRBD1 might be the D (6 bases). CDR1 and CDR2 (germline): MNHEY, SMNVEV (reference sequence). Trimming took 0 bases from V and 1 from J, leaving 10 bases between them. The CDR3 is made up of 16 amino acids. The CDR3 coding sequence is TGTGCCAGCAGTTTATCACAGGGAATATCCTACAATGAGCAGTTCTTC. Residues: CASSLSQGISYNEQFF.

A few counts support this clone. The chain has TRBV28 and TRBJ2-7, with D maybe TRBD1 (5 bases). The CDR3 has 14 residues. V shed 7 bases and J shed 1 base, with 14 bases lying between them. Germline V gives CDR1 MDHEN, CDR2 SYDVKM. The CDR3 DNA follows: TGTGCCAGCACCAGCCCCAGGGATTCCTACGAGCAGTACTTC. This codes for CASTSPRDSYEQYF.

This clone was counted a few times. The rearrangement uses TRBV29-1 and TRBJ1-2, with TRBD1 as a possible D gene (6 bases). The CDR3 spans 12 residues. V gave up 8 bases and J gave up 4 bases, with 14 bases separating them. Germline V gene sequence: CDR1 SQVTM, CDR2 ANQGSEA. CDR3 sequence: CSTTQGSYGYTF. In DNA form, the CDR3 reads TGCAGCACGACTCAGGGGAGCTATGGCTACACCTTC.

This clone is medium-sized by share. The chain uses TRBV19 and TRBJ1-1; TRBD1 might be the D (5 bases). V was cut by 4 bases and J by 1 base, with 10 bases left in between. CDR3 length: 14 amino acids. Germline loops: CDR1 LNHDA, CDR2 SQIVND (reference sequence). As DNA, the CDR3 is TGTGCCAGTAGTACAGGGATACGGAACACTGAAGCTTTCTTT. Amino acid sequence: CASSTGIRNTEAFF.

V and J are TRBV23-1 and TRBJ2-2, with 8 nucleotides matching TRBD2. TRBV23-1 is treated as an ORF (open reading frame) with a function not yet certain. V shed 7 bases, J shed 7 bases, and the junction held 14 bases outside the gene matches. The CDR3 spans 16 residues. CDR3 residues: CASNPGLAGKNGELFF. The CDR3 DNA follows: TGCGCCAGCAACCCTGGACTAGCTGGAAAAAACGGGGAGCTGTTTTTT.

The genes are TRBV6-5 and TRBJ2-7; TRBD2 matches at 7 bases. The length of the CDR3 is 12 residues. The V gene end was trimmed by 4 bases and the J gene end by 4 bases; junction bases not matched to a gene: 1. Per germline, CDR1 MNHEY and CDR2 SVGAGI. The CDR3 sequence is CASSSGGYEQYF. The CDR3 DNA sequence: TGTGCCAGCAGTTCCGGGGGGTACGAGCAGTACTTC.